Sequencing of this TCR beta chain was carried out in a study of CD8+ T cells in alopecia areata. In the study overall: At a dose of 5 to 10 mg twice daily, oral tofacitinib was given to treated patients.

As for treatment: oral pan-JAK inhibitor, 5-10 mg twice daily. CDR3 length equals 14 residues. The V gene end was trimmed by 0 bases and the J gene end by 4 bases; junction bases not matched to a gene: 2. The germline gives CDR1 LNHNV, CDR2 YYDKDF (reference sequence). To note about this clone: Its antigen is unknown.

Extraction and reverse transcription of RNA yielded cDNA as the sequencing template. The protocol was immunoSEQ multiplex PCR, while the TCRdb copy is restricted to in-frame clones and leaves out a portion. Altogether about 160,000 clones are present, 55% to 75% being singletons, with the ten largest covering around 14%. Study observations and caveats: During tofacitinib treatment, many expanded lesional clones remained in scalp and blood. Any link of baseline CD8+ expansion to response, resting on one nonresponder, remains uncertain. Scalp samples also yield sequences from resident alphabeta T cells of normal skin.

The chain carries TRBV15 and TRBJ1-2, with TRBD1 identical over 7 bases. This receptor was taken from a human donor with alopecia areata. Sequencing was performed on CD4+ T cells sorted from blood, taken at week 24, from a patient treated with tofacitinib. CDR3 sequence reads: CATSREGTVYGYTF. CDR3 coding DNA: TGTGCCACCAGCAGAGAGGGGACAGTCTATGGCTACACCTTC.